The clone carrying this TCR beta chain is termed medium-sized. The entry originates in a study of neurological immune-mediated disorders. Between the trimmed V and J ends, which lost 0 bases and 7 bases, there was a span of 7 bases. The CDR3 has 13 residues. The germline V gene has CDR1 MNHEY and CDR2 SVGEGT. TCRdb reprocessed the 5' RACE reads with MiXCR, giving one entry per CDR3 protein. The sample comprises 75,000 to 85,000 distinct CDR3 sequences, more than 15% of which are singletons, and 15% rests with the top ten. The TCR originated in a woman in her thirties or forties in good health. The sequenced sample was PBMCs. The genes are TRBV6-2 or TRBV6-3 and TRBJ2-1, with D perhaps being TRBD1 or TRBD2 (5 bases each). This CDR3 is CASSYSRENEQFF. Here the CDR3 DNA reads TGTGCCAGCAGTTACTCCAGGGAGAATGAGCAGTTCTTC.